This is a list of T cell receptor beta chains from one sample in a study of technical replicates of blood from a handful of donors. Using immunoSEQ multiplex PCR, the repertoire was profiled, and TCRdb retains in-frame clones only, with some absent. The top ten hold roughly 5.8% of the sample, which has approximately 58,000 clones, 86% seen once. Sequenced: PBMCs. The receptor source for this set is a human donor in good health. Some clones in this sample may be carry-over from other donors' samples. CDR3s include the opening cysteine and the closing phenylalanine or tryptophan. D genes are given only for firm matches. Clone size is shown for a subset of rows, as once, few, many or a class of expanded clone.

V gene	clone size	J gene	D gene	CDR3 length	CDR3 protein	CDR3 DNA
TRBV15	NA	TRBJ2-4	TRBD2	13	CATRTSGKNIQYF	TGTGCCACCCGGACTAGCGGGAAAAACATTCAGTACTTC
TRBV5-1	NA	TRBJ2-7	NA	13	CASSSRQNYEQYF	TGCGCCAGCAGCTCACGACAGAACTACGAGCAGTACTTC
TRBV5-6	NA	TRBJ2-5	TRBD1	14	CASSYGQGSETQYF	TGTGCCAGCAGCTACGGACAGGGGAGTGAGACCCAGTACTTC
TRBV6-5	NA	TRBJ2-5	NA	16	CASSYSIVGRKETQYF	TGTGCCAGCAGTTACTCGATTGTTGGCAGGAAAGAGACCCAGTACTTC
TRBV9	NA	TRBJ1-2	NA	14	CASSVGGPLAGYTF	TGTGCCAGCAGCGTAGGGGGGCCACTGGCGGGCTACACCTTC
TRBV4-1	NA	TRBJ1-2	NA	14	CASRSPGGSSGYTF	TGCGCCAGCAGAAGCCCCGGGGGTTCGAGCGGCTACACCTTC
TRBV7-2	few	TRBJ2-5	NA	15	CASSFSKRVQETQYF	TGTGCCAGCAGCTTTTCTAAGCGGGTCCAAGAGACCCAGTACTTC
TRBV29-1	NA	TRBJ1-2	TRBD1	13	CSVEGQGNYGYTF	TGCAGCGTTGAAGGACAGGGGAACTATGGCTACACCTTC
TRBV4-1	NA	TRBJ2-5	NA	14	CASSQGNYQETQYF	TGCGCCAGCAGCCAAGGCAACTACCAAGAGACCCAGTACTTC
TRBV10-3	NA	TRBJ2-5	TRBD2	15	CAISEPLAGKETQYF	TGTGCCATCAGTGAGCCACTAGCGGGAAAGGAGACCCAGTACTTC
TRBV7-9	NA	TRBJ1-4	NA	15	CASSLSDSTNEKLFF	TGTGCCAGCAGCTTATCTGACAGCACTAATGAAAAACTGTTTTTT
TRBV13	NA	TRBJ2-7	NA	13	CASSLEQSYEQYF	TGTGCCAGCAGCTTAGAACAATCTTACGAGCAGTACTTC
TRBV5-6	NA	TRBJ1-2	NA	13	CASSLDSRWGYTF	TGTGCCAGCAGCTTGGATTCTCGGTGGGGCTACACCTTC
TRBV7-9	NA	TRBJ1-1	TRBD1	16	CASSTDRGAGHTEAFF	TGTGCCAGCAGTACTGACAGGGGCGCGGGGCACACTGAAGCTTTCTTT
TRBV5-1	NA	TRBJ2-5	NA	13	CASSVDSSGTQYF	TGCGCCAGCAGCGTGGACTCTTCGGGGACCCAGTACTTC